The TCR beta chain described here comes from a study of cytomegalovirus exposure and HLA in healthy donors. Study-wide findings and caveats: According to reports, the classifier identified cytomegalovirus status with high specificity and sensitivity.

Produced via immunoSEQ multiplex PCR; TCRdb's table is partial and in-frame only. The sample contains fewer than 250,000 clones, about 86% of which appear only once. Of note for this clone: Antigen unknown.

The donors were members of the validation cohort comprising over 100 subjects, separate from the roughly 600-subject first cohort. This sequence was found in a man between 18 and 35 years old in good health and CMV-seronegative. What was sequenced was PBMCs.

The CDR3 here is CASAGTFYEQYF. In DNA, the CDR3 is TGTGCCAGTGCCGGGACATTCTACGAGCAGTACTTC. The chain uses TRBV6-5 and TRBJ2-7; D possibly corresponds to TRBD1 (6 bases). Germline CDR1 reads MNHEY; CDR2 reads SVGAGI. CDR3 length: 12 residues. V lost 9 bases to trimming and J lost 3 bases, with 12 bases between them.